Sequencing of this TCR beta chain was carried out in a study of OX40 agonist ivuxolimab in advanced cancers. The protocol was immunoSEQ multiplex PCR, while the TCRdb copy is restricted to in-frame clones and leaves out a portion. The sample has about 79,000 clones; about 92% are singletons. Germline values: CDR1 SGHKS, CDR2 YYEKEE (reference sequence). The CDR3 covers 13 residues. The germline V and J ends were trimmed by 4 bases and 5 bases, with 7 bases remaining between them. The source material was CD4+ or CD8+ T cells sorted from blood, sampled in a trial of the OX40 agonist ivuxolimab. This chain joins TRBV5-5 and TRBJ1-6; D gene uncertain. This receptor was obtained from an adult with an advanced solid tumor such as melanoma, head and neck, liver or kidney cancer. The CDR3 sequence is CASSILNNSPLHF. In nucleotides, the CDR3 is TGTGCCAGCAGCATACTGAATAATTCACCCCTCCACTTT.